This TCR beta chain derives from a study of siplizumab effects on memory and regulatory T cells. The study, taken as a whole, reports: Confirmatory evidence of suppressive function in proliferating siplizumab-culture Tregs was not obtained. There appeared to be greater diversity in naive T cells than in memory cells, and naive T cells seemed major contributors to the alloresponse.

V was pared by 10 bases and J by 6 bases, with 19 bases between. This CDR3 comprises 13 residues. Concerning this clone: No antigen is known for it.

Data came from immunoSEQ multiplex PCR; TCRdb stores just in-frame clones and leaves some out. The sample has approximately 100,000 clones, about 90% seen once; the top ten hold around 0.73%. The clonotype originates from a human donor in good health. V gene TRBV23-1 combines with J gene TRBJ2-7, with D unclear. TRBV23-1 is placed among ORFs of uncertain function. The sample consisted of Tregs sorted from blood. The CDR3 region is CATLGRKWPEQYF. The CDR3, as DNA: TGCGCCACCCTGGGAAGAAAGTGGCCCGAGCAGTACTTC.